Listed below are T cell receptor beta chains from one sample, sequenced in a study of blood T cells in healthy people across ages. TCRdb fed the 5' RACE reads into MiXCR, producing one record per CDR3 protein. The sample yields about a million distinct CDR3 sequences, 48% seen once. Sequences were obtained from blood. The receptor set was obtained from a man aged 25 to 40 in good health. Both conserved end residues are part of each CDR3. A D gene is named only where the DNA matches it firmly. Only part of the rows carry a size: once, few, many, or a class if the clone is expanded.

>few|TRBV5-8|TRBJ2-1|TRBD2
CASSSIRLAGVDEQFF
TGTGCCAGCAGCTCAATTCGACTAGCGGGGGTAGATGAGCAGTTCTTC
>few|TRBV5-6|TRBJ1-5|.
CASSSRVGLSNQPQHF
TGTGCCAGCAGCTCGAGGGTCGGACTTAGCAATCAGCCCCAGCATTTT
>.|TRBV20-1|TRBJ2-1|TRBD1
CSARDETGKYYEQFF
TGCAGTGCTAGAGATGAGACAGGGAAATACTACGAGCAGTTCTTC
>many|TRBV7-9|TRBJ1-6|.
CASSNQQNSPLHF
TGTGCCAGCAGCAATCAACAGAATTCACCCCTCCACTTT
>.|TRBV4-2|TRBJ2-7|TRBD2
CASSQELAGATTYEQYF
TGTGCCAGCAGCCAAGAACTAGCGGGAGCTACTACCTACGAGCAGTACTTC
>.|TRBV6-5|TRBJ2-1|TRBD2
CASRVAGGGSEQFF
TGTGCCAGCAGGGTAGCGGGGGGAGGGTCCGAGCAGTTCTTC
>few|TRBV7-9|TRBJ1-2|.
CASSSDRRANYGYTF
TGTGCCAGCAGCTCCGACAGGAGAGCTAACTATGGCTACACCTTC
>few|TRBV5-1|TRBJ2-3|.
CASSLQSMRTDTQYF
TGCGCCAGCAGCTTACAGAGCATGAGGACAGATACGCAGTATTTT
>.|TRBV20-1|TRBJ1-5|TRBD1
CSAARSKWDRGDQPQHF
TGCAGTGCTGCCCGATCGAAGTGGGACAGGGGGGATCAGCCCCAGCATTTT
>.|TRBV5-1|TRBJ2-1|.
CASSSPYQGGNEQFF
TGCGCCAGCAGCTCCCCTTATCAGGGTGGCAATGAGCAGTTCTTC
>many|TRBV6-1|TRBJ2-3|.
CASSEVQGTTDTQYF
TGTGCCAGCAGTGAAGTACAGGGGACTACAGATACGCAGTATTTT
>.|TRBV12-5|TRBJ2-1|.
CASGLELGRGHEQFF
TGTGCTAGTGGTTTGGAACTAGGTAGGGGCCATGAGCAGTTCTTC
>.|TRBV20-1|TRBJ2-1|.
CSARDTHSYNEQFF
TGCAGTGCTCGGGACACGCACTCCTACAATGAGCAGTTCTTC
>.|TRBV5-1|TRBJ2-7|.
CASSLEDMNSYEQYF
TGCGCCAGCAGCTTGGAGGACATGAACTCCTACGAGCAGTACTTC
>.|TRBV28|TRBJ1-6|TRBD1
CASSLYRGASPLHF
TGTGCCAGCAGTTTATACAGGGGCGCTTCACCCCTCCACTTT
>few|TRBV5-1|TRBJ2-1|.
CASDRSEQFF
TGCGCCAGCGATAGAAGTGAGCAGTTCTTC
>.|TRBV7-6|TRBJ1-5|TRBD1
CASSSGQGATSNQPQHF
TGTGCCAGCAGCTCCGGACAGGGAGCTACAAGCAATCAGCCCCAGCATTTT
>few|TRBV2|TRBJ2-3|.
CASRATQGREDTQYF
TGTGCCAGCAGGGCTACGCAGGGGCGGGAGGATACGCAGTATTTT
>.|TRBV27|TRBJ2-5|.
CASSFEKAPQETQYF
TGTGCCAGCAGTTTCGAGAAGGCCCCCCAAGAGACCCAGTACTTC
>once|TRBV20-1|TRBJ2-5|.
CSASSNRLQETQYF
TGCAGTGCTAGCTCAAACAGGTTACAAGAGACCCAGTACTTC
>.|TRBV3-1|TRBJ1-2|.
CASSQDAGGSIYGYTF
TGTGCCAGCAGCCAAGATGCGGGCGGGAGCATTTATGGCTACACCTTC
>many|TRBV5-1|TRBJ1-1|.
CASSLGRSLASNTEAFF
TGCGCCAGCAGCTTGGGCAGATCCCTTGCTTCTAACACTGAAGCTTTCTTT
>.|TRBV7-2|TRBJ2-1|.
CASSPYGVGPYNEQFF
TGTGCCAGCAGCCCCTACGGGGTGGGCCCCTACAATGAGCAGTTCTTC
>.|TRBV21-1|TRBJ2-2|.
CASSHDTDQLAGELFF
TGTGCCAGCAGTCATGACACGGACCAACTCGCCGGGGAGCTGTTTTTT
>few|TRBV5-6|TRBJ2-1|.
CASSWADRGAYNEQFF
TGTGCCAGCAGCTGGGCGGATCGAGGGGCCTACAATGAGCAGTTCTTC
>few|TRBV20-1|TRBJ2-3|TRBD2
CSATSGVADTQYF
TGCAGTGCCACGAGCGGGGTGGCAGATACGCAGTATTTT
>.|TRBV5-1|TRBJ1-2|.
CASSSDRSDLYGYTF
TGCGCCAGCAGCTCCGATCGGTCGGACCTCTATGGCTACACCTTC
>once|TRBV27|TRBJ2-1|.
CASSLQEANEQFF
TGTGCCAGCAGTTTACAGGAGGCGAATGAGCAGTTCTTC
>.|TRBV14|TRBJ2-1|.
CASRGKSSYNEQFF
TGTGCCAGCAGGGGGAAGAGCTCCTACAATGAGCAGTTCTTC